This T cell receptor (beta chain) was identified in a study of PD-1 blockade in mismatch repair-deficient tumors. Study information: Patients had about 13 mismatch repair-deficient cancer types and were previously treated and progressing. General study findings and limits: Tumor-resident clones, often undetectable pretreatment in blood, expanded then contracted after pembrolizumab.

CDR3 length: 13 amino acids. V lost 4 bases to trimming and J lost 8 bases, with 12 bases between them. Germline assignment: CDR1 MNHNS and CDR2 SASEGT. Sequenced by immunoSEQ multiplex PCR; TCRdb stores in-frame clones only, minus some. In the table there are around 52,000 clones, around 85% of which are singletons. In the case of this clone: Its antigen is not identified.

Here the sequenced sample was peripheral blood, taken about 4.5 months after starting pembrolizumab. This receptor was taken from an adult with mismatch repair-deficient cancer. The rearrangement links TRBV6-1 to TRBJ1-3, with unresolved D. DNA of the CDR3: TGTGCCAGCAGTGCGGTTACAAGGGACACCATATATTTT. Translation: CASSAVTRDTIYF.